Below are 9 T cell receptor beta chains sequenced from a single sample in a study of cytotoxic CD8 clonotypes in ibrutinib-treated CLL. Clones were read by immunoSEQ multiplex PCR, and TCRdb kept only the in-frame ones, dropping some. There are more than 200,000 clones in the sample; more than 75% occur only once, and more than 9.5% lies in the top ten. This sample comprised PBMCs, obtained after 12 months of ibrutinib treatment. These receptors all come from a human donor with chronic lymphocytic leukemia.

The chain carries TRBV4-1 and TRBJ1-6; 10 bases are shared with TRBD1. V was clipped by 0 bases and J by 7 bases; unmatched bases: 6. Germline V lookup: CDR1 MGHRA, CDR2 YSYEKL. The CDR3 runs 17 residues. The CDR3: CASSQDVAGQGNSPLHF. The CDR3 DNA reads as TGCGCCAGCAGCCAAGACGTTGCGGGACAGGGGAATTCACCCCTCCACTTT.

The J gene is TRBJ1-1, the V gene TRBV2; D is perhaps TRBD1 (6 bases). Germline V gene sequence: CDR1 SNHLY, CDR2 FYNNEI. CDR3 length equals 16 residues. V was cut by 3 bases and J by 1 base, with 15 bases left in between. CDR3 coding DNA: TGTGCCAGCAGTGACCCGTGGGGGGCCAAGAACACTGAAGCTTTCTTT. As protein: CASSDPWGAKNTEAFF.

The CDR3 sequence: CASSQAPGGNQNIQYF. The CDR3 coding sequence is TGCGCCAGCAGCCAAGCCCCGGGGGGGAATCAGAACATTCAGTACTTC. The V gene is TRBV4-1, the J gene TRBJ2-4, with 8 bases identical to TRBD2. V shed 1 base and J 7 bases; nucleotides not matched to a gene: 9. Germline-derived CDR1 and CDR2 are MGHRA and YSYEKL. The CDR3 sequence is 16 residues long.

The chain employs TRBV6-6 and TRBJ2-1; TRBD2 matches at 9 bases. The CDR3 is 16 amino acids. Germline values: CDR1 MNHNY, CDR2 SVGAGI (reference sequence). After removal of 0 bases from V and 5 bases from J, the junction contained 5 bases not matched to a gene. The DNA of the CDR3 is TGTGCCAGCAGTTACTCGAGCGGGAGGAAAAACAATGAGCAGTTCTTC. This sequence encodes CASSYSSGRKNNEQFF.

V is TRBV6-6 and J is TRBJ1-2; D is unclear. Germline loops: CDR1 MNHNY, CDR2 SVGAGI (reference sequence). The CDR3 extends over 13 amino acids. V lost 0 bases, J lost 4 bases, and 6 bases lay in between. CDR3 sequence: CASSYSRAYGYTF. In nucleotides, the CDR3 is TGTGCCAGCAGTTACTCAAGGGCCTATGGCTACACCTTC.

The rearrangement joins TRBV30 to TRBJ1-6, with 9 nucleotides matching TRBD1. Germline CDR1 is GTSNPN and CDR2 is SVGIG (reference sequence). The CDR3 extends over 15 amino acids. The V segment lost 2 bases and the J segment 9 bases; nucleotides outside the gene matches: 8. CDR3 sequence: CAWSTGGGMGSPLHF. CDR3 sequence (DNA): TGTGCCTGGAGTACAGGGGGCGGTATGGGTTCACCCCTCCACTTT.

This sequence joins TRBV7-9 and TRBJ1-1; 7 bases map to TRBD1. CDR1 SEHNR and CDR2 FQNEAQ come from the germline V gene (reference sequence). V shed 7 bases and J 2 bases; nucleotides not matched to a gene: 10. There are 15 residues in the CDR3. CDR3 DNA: TGTGCCAGCATCCCGCCCGGGACAGCCAACACTGAAGCTTTCTTT. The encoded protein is CASIPPGTANTEAFF.

CDR3 sequence (DNA): TGTGCCACCAGCAGAGATGGGCAGGTTGAAGATGAGCAGTTCTTC. This encodes CATSRDGQVEDEQFF. This rearrangement joins TRBV15 to TRBJ2-1; D is uncertain. V dropped 0 bases and J dropped 8 bases, with 14 bases sitting between them. The CDR3 is 15 amino acids. CDR1 LNHNV and CDR2 YYDKDF come from the germline V gene (reference sequence).

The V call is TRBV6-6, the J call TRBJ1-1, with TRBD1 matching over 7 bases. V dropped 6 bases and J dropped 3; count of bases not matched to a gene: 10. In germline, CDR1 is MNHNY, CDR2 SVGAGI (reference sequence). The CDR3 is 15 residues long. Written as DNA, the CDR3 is TGTGCCAGCAGCCTCGGAGGGGGCGTGGACACTGAAGCTTTCTTT. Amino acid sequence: CASSLGGGVDTEAFF.